This TCR beta chain was recorded in a study of blood T cell repertoires in COVID-19. Study-level information: COVID-19 samples collected from the United States, Italy and Spain covered acute and convalescent phases.

V lost 3 bases, J lost 7 bases, and 5 bases stayed unmatched. CDR3 length: 13 amino acids. Germline V gene data show CDR1 as GTSNPN and CDR2 as SVGIG (reference sequence). Original processing methods: Reference gene primer amplification gave nucleated cell count estimates. The repertoire was sequenced with immunoSEQ multiplex PCR; TCRdb's copy has only in-frame clones and lacks some. That table furnishes V, J and clone size, whereas the DNA furnished D and trimming. The sample has fewer than 30,000 clones; 75% to 90% are singletons. The chain recombines TRBV30 with TRBJ1-5, with 8 bases matching TRBD1. The clonotype comes from a human donor in a cohort sampled during active COVID-19. Sequenced input: peripheral blood. CDR3 in amino acids: CAWSSGGLQPQHF. The CDR3 DNA is TGTGCCTGGAGCTCAGGGGGCTTGCAGCCCCAGCATTTT.